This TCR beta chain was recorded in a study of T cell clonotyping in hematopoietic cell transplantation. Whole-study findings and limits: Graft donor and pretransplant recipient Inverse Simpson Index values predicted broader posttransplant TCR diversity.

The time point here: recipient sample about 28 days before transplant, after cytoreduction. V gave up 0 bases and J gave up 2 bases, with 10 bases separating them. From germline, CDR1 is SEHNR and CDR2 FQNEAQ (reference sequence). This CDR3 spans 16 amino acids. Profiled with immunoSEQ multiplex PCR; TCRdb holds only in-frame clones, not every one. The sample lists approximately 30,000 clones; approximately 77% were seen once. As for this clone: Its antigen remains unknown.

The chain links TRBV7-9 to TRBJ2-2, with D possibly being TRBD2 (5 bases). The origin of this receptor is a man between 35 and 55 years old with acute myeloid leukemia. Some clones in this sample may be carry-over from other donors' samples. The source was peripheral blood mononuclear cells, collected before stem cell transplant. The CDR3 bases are TGTGCCAGCAGCTTAGCGAGCCGGGGAAACACCGGGGAGCTGTTTTTT. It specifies CASSLASRGNTGELFF.